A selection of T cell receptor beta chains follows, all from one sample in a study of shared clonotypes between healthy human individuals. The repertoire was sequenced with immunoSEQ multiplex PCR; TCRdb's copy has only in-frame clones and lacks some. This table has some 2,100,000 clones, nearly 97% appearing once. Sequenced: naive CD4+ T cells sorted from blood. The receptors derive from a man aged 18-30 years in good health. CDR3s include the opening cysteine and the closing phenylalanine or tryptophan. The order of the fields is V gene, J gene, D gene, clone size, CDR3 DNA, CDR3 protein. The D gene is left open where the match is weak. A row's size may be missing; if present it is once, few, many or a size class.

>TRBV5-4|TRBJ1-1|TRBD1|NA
TGTGCCAGCAGCTTCGGGACAGTGAACACTGAAGCTTTCTTT
CASSFGTVNTEAFF
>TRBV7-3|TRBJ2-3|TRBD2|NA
TGTGCCAGCAGCCAAAGCGGGGATTTCACAGATACGCAGTATTTT
CASSQSGDFTDTQYF
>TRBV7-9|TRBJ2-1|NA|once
TGTGCCAGCAGCTCGAATTGGCGGGGAGATGAGCAGTTCTTC
CASSSNWRGDEQFF
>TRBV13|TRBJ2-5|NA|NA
TGTGCCAGCAGCCCGCACCAAGAGACCCAGTACTTC
CASSPHQETQYF
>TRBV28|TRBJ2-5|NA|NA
TGTGCCAGCAGTTCAGGGGCTTTGACCTCCCAGACCCAGTACTTC
CASSSGALTSQTQYF
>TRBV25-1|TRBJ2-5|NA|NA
TGTGCCAGCAGGACAGGGAGGCAGACCCAGTACTTC
CASRTGRQTQYF
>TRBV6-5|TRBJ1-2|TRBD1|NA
TGTGCCAGCAGTCTCGGGACAGACTATGGCTACACCTTC
CASSLGTDYGYTF
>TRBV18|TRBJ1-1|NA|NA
TGTGCCAGCTCAATGACAGAACTGAACACTGAAGCTTTCTTT
CASSMTELNTEAFF
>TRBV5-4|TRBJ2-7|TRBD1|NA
TGTGCCAGCAGCGGACAGGGGGCTTGGTACGAGCAGTACTTC
CASSGQGAWYEQYF
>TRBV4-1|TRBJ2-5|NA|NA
TGCGCCAGCAGCCAAGGAGGGTTGGAGACCCAGTACTTC
CASSQGGLETQYF
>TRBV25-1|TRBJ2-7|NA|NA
TGTGCCAGCGGGGGGCGACGGGCAGCATTAGTCTACGAGCAGTACTTC
CASGGRRAALVYEQYF
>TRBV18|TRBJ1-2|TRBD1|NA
TGTGCCAGCTCACCACCGGGTTGGGACAGGGGTGACTATGGCTACACCTTC
CASSPPGWDRGDYGYTF
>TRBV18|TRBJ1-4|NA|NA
TGTGCCAGCTCACCTGGGGAGAGGGGTGAAAAACTGTTTTTT
CASSPGERGEKLFF
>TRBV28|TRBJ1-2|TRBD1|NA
TGTGCCAGCAGAAACCTCGGGACAGCAGGAAACTATGGCTACACCTTC
CASRNLGTAGNYGYTF
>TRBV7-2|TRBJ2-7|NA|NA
TGTGCCAGCAGCTTAGCGCTGACCATCGGAGGCTCCTACGAGCAGTACTTC
CASSLALTIGGSYEQYF
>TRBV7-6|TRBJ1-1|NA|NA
TGTGCCAGCAGCCCCCGACCGACAGATAACACTGAAGCTTTCTTT
CASSPRPTDNTEAFF
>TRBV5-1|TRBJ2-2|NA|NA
TGCGCCAGCAGCGCGGGACAGAAGTCCGGGGAGCTGTTTTTT
CASSAGQKSGELFF
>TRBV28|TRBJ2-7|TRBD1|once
TGTGCCAGCATCCCCGGGACAGGGTTCTACGAGCAGTACTTC
CASIPGTGFYEQYF
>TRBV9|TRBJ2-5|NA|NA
TGTGCCAGCAGCGTAGGAGGGATTCAAGAGACCCAGTACTTC
CASSVGGIQETQYF
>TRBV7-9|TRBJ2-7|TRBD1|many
TGTGCCAGCAGCTTTATAGTGACAGGGGGAAGCTACGAGCAGTACTTC
CASSFIVTGGSYEQYF
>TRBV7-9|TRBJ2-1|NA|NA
TGTGCCAGCAGCATTGACGGTAGCTCCTACAATGAGCAGTTCTTC
CASSIDGSSYNEQFF
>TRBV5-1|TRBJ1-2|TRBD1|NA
TGCGCCAGCAGCTACGGGACAGCTTATGGCTACACCTTC
CASSYGTAYGYTF
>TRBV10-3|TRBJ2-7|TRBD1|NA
TGTGCCATCACCGAAGGGGGCGCAGGTACCTCCGGCTCCTACGAGCAGTACTTC
CAITEGGAGTSGSYEQYF
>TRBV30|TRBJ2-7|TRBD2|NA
TGTGCCTGGACCCCTGGGCGGGGGGAAAAGAACTTC
CAWTPGRGEKNF
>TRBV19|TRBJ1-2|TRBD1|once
TGTGCCAGTAGTGCCACAGGGGGCTCAGGCTACACCTTC
CASSATGGSGYTF
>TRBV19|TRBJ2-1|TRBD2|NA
TGTGCCAGTAGTAGCGGGAGGGGATACAATGAGCAGTTCTTC
CASSSGRGYNEQFF
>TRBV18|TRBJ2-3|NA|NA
TGTGCCAGCTCACCCCGCCTAGGCAGCAGTACCGCAGATACGCAGTATTTT
CASSPRLGSSTADTQYF
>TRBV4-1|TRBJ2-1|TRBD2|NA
TGCGCCAGCAGCCACCTTAGCGGGGGGGCCGGCCCCTACAATGAGCAGTTCTTC
CASSHLSGGAGPYNEQFF
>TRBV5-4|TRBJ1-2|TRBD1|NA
TGTGCCAGCAGCTCCCCCGGACAGGGGGGCTATGGCTACACCTTC
CASSSPGQGGYGYTF
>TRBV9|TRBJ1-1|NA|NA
TGTGCCAGCAGCGCCCCCGGGACACTGAACACTGAAGCTTTCTTT
CASSAPGTLNTEAFF
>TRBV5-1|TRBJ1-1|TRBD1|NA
TGCGCCAGCAGTGACAGGGCGGGCACTGAAGCTTTCTTT
CASSDRAGTEAFF
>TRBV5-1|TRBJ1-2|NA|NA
TGCGCCAGCAGCTATGGACGGGGAGGGGATGGCTACACCTTC
CASSYGRGGDGYTF
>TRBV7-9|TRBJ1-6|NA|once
TGTGCCAGCAGCAGCGGGAGTTCCAATTCACCCCTCCACTTT
CASSSGSSNSPLHF
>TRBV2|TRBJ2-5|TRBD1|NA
TGTGCCAGCAAGAGCGACAGGGCTCAAGAGACCCAGTACTTC
CASKSDRAQETQYF
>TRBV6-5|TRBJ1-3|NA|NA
TGTGCCAGCAGTTCTATCGACAGTGGAAACACCATATATTTT
CASSSIDSGNTIYF
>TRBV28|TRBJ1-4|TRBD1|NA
TGTGCCAGCAGTTCCCCAGGGGGTCATGAAAAACTGTTTTTT
CASSSPGGHEKLFF
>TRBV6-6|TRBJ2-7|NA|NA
TGTGCCAGCAGTTTACTCAGTTTCCCCCCCTACGAGCAGTACTTC
CASSLLSFPPYEQYF
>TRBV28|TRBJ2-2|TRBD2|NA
TGTGCCAGCGCATCGCTGGCCGGCATGACTAGCGGGAGCAGAAACACCGGGGAGCTGTTTTTT
CASASLAGMTSGSRNTGELFF